This TCR beta chain was identified in a study of blood T cell repertoires in COVID-19. Background on the study: T cells, B-cell-depleted T cells, or PBMCs provided the cDNA or gDNA that served as material.

In the original workflow: Estimated nucleated cell counts came from reference gene primer amplification. Using immunoSEQ multiplex PCR, the repertoire was profiled, and TCRdb retains in-frame clones only, with some absent. V and J calls and clone size are as listed in that table; D and trimming were resolved from the DNA. The sample has 100,000 to 150,000 clones; about 85% are singletons. This clone was counted a few times. V dropped 3 bases and J dropped 5; count of bases not matched to a gene: 6. Germline CDR1 SGDLS, CDR2 YYNGEE. The CDR3 is 14 amino acids. This clonotype was obtained from an elderly man with active or convalescent COVID-19. The specimen sequenced was peripheral blood. The rearrangement joins TRBV9 to TRBJ1-2; 8 bases map to TRBD1. The CDR3 DNA is TGTGCCAGCAGCGCCGACAGGGGCTGGTATGGCTACACCTTC. Encoded protein: CASSADRGWYGYTF.